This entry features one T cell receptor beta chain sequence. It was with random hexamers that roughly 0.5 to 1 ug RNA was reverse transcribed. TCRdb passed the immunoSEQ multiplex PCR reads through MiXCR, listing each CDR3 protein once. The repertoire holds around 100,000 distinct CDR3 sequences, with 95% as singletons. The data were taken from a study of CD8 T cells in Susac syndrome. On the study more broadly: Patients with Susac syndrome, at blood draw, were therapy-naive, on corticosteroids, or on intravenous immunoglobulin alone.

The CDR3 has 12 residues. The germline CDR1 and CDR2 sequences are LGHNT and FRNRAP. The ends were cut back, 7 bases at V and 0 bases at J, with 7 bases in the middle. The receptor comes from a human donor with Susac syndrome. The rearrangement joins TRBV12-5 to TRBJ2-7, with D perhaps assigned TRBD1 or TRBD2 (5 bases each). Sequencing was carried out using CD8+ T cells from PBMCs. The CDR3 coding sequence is TGTGCTAGTGAGGGGAGCTCCTACGAGCAGTACTTC. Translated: CASEGSSYEQYF.